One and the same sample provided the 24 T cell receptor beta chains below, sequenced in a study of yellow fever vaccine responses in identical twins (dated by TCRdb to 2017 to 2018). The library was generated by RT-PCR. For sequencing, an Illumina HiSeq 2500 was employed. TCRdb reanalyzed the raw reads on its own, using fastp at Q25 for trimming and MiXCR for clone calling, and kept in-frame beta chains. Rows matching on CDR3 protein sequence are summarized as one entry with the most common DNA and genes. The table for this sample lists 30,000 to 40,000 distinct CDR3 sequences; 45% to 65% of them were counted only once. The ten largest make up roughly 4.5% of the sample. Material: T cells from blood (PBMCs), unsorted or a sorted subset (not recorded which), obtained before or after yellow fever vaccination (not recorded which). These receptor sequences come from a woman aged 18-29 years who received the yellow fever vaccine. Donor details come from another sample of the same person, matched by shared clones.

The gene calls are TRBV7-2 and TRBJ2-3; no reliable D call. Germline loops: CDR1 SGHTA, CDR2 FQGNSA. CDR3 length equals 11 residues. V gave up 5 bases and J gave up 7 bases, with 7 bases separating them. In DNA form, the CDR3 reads TGTGCCAGCAGCCCTTCGAATACGCAGTATTTT. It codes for CASSPSNTQYF.

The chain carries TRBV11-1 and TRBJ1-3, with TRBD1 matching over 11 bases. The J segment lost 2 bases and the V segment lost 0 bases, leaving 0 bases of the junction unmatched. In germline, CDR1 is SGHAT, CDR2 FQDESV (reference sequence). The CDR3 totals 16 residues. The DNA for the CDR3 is TGTGCCAGCAGCTTAGCGGGACAGGGGGCTGGAAACACCATATATTTT. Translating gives CASSLAGQGAGNTIYF.

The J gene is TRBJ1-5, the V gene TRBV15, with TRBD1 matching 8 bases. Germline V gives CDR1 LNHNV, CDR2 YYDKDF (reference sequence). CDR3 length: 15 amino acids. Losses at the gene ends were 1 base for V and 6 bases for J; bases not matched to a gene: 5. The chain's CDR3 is CATSRVQGVRQPQHF. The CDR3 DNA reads TGTGCCACCAGCAGAGTACAGGGGGTACGTCAGCCCCAGCATTTT.

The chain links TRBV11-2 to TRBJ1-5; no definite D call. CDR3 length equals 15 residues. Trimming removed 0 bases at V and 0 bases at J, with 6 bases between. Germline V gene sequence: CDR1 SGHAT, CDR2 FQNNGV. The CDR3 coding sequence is TGTGCCAGCAGCTTAGAACCTTATAGCAATCAGCCCCAGCATTTT. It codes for CASSLEPYSNQPQHF.

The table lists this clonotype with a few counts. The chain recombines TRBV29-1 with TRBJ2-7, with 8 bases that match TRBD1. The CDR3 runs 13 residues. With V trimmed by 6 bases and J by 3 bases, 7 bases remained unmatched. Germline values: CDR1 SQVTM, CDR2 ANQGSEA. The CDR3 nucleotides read TGCAGCGTCTGGACAGGGCTAGACTACGAGCAGTACTTC. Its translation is CSVWTGLDYEQYF.

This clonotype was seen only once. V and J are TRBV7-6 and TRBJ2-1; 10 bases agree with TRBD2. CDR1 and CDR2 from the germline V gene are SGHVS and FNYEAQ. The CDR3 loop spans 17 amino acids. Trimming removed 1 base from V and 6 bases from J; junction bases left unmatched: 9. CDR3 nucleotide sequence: TGTGCCAGCAGCTTAGGCCTAGCGGGAGCGCCTGGCAATGAGCAGTTCTTC. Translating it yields CASSLGLAGAPGNEQFF.

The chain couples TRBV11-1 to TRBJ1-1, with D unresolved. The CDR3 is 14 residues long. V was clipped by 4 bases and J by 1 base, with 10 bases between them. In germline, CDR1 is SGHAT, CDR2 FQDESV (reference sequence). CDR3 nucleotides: TGTGCCAGCAGCTCCCTAGGAGAGAACACTGAAGCTTTCTTT. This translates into CASSSLGENTEAFF.

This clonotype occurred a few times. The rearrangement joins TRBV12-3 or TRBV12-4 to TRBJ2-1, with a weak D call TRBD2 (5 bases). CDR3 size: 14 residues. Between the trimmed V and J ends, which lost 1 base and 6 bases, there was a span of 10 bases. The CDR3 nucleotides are TGTGCCAGCAGTTTAGGGCTAGCAGTCAATGAGCAGTTCTTC. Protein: CASSLGLAVNEQFF.

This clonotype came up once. CDR3 protein: CASSVGQLNTEAFF. The CDR3 DNA reads TGCGCCAGCAGTGTAGGGCAGTTAAACACTGAAGCTTTCTTT. This sequence joins TRBV10-1 and TRBJ1-1; no clear D gene. The germline CDR1 and CDR2 sequences are WNHNN and SYGVQD (reference sequence). The CDR3 contains 14 residues. V shed 4 bases and J shed 2 bases, with 11 bases lying between them.

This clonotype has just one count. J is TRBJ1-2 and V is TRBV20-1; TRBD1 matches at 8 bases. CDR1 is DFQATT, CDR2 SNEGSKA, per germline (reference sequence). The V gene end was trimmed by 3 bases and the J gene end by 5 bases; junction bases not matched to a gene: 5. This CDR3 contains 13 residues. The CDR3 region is CSARGQVGYGYTF. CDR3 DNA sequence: TGCAGTGCTAGGGGACAGGTGGGGTATGGCTACACCTTC.

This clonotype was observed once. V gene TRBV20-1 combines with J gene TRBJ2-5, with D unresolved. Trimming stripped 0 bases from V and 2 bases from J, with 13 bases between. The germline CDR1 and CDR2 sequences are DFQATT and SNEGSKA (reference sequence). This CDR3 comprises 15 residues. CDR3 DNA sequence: TGCAGTGCTAGAGATCTCGAGGCGATACAAGAGACCCAGTACTTC. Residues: CSARDLEAIQETQYF.

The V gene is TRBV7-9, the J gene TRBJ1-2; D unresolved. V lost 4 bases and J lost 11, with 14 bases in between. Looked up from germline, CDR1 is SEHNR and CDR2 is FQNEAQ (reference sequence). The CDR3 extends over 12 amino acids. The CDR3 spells CASSSPGTLYTF. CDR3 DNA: TGTGCCAGCAGCTCACCGGGAACACTTTACACCTTC.

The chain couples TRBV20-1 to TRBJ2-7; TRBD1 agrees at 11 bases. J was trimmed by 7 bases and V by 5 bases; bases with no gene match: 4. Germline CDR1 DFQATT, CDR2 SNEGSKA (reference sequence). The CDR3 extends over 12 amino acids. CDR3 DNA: TGCAGTGCTGGACAGGGGGCGAGGGAGCAGTACTTC. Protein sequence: CSAGQGAREQYF.

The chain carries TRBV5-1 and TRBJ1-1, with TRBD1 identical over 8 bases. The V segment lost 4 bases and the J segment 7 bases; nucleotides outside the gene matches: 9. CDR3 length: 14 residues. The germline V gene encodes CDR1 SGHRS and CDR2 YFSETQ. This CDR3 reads CASSVTTDRDEAFF. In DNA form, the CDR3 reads TGCGCCAGCAGCGTCACCACGGACAGGGATGAAGCTTTCTTT.

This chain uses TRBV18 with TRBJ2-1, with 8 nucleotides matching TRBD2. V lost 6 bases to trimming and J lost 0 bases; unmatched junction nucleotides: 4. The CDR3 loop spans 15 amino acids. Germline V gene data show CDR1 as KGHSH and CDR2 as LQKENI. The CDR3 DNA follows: TGTGCCAGCTCGTCCAGCGGGAGCTCCTACAATGAGCAGTTCTTC. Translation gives CASSSSGSSYNEQFF. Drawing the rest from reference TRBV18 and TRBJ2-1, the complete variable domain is NAGVMQNPRHLVRRRGQEARLRCSPMKGHSHVYWYRQLPEEGLKFMVYLQKENIIDESGMPKERFSAEFPKEGPSILRIQQVVRGDSAAYFCASSSSGSSYNEQFFGPGTRLTVL.

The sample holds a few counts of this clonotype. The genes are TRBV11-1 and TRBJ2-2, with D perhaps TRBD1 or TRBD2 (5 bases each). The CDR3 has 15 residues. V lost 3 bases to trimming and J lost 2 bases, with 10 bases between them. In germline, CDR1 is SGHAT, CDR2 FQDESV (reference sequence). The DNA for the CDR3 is TGTGCCAGCAGCTTGGGGACCACCAACACCGGGGAGCTGTTTTTT. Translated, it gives CASSLGTTNTGELFF.

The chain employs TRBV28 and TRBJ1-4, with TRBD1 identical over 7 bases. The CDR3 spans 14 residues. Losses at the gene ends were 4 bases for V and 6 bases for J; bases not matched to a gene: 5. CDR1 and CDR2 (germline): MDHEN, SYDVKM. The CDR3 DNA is TGTGCCAGCAGTTCAGGGACAGTGGATGAAAAACTGTTTTTT. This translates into CASSSGTVDEKLFF.

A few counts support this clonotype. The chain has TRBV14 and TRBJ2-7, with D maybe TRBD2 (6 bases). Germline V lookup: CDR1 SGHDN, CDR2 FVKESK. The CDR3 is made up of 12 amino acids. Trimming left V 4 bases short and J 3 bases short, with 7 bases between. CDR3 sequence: CASSPGGYEQYF. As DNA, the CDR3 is TGTGCCAGCAGCCCCGGGGGCTACGAGCAGTACTTC.

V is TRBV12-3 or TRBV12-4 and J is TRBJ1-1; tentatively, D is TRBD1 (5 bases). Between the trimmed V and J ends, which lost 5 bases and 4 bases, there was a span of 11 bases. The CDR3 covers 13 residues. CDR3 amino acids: CASSVGEGTEAFF. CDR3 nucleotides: TGTGCCAGCAGTGTAGGGGAAGGCACTGAAGCTTTCTTT.

The CDR3 DNA sequence: TGTGCCAGCAGCCAAGCTAGCGGGTCAGATACGCAGTATTTT. Translation gives CASSQASGSDTQYF. The chain carries TRBV14 and TRBJ2-3, with 8 bases lining up with TRBD2. The CDR3 loop spans 14 amino acids. V shed 1 base, J shed 4 bases, and the junction held 1 base outside the gene matches. Germline lookup yields CDR1 SGHDN and CDR2 FVKESK.

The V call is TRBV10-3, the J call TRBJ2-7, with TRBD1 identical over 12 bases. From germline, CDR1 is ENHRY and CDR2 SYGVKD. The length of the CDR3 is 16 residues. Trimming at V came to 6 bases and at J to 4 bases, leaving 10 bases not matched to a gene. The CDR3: CAISAPGTGGAYEQYF. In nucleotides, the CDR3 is TGTGCCATCAGCGCCCCAGGGACAGGGGGCGCGTACGAGCAGTACTTC.

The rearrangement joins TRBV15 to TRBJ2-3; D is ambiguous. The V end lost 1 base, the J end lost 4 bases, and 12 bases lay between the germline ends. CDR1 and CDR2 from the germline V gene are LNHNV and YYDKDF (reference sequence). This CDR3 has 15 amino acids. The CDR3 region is CATSRASSGPDTQYF. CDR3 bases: TGTGCCACCAGCAGAGCCTCTAGTGGTCCAGATACGCAGTATTTT.

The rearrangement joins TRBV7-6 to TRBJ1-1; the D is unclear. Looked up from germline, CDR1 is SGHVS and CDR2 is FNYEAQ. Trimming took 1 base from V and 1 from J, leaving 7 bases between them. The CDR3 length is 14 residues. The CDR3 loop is CASSLVGRNTEAFF. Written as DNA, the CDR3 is TGTGCCAGCAGCTTAGTGGGTCGGAACACTGAAGCTTTCTTT.

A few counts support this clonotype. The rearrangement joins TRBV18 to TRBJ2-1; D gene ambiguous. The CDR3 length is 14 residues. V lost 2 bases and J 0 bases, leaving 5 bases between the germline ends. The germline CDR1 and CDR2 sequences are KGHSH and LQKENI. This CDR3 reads CASSPSRSYNEQFF. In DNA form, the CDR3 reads TGTGCCAGCTCACCATCCCGCTCCTACAATGAGCAGTTCTTC.